The 21 T cell receptor beta chains reported below all come from one sample, sequenced in a study of cytomegalovirus exposure and HLA in healthy donors. The PCR made use of 60 Vbeta and 13 Jbeta primers. Profiled with immunoSEQ multiplex PCR; TCRdb holds only in-frame clones, not every one. Of 150,000 to 200,000 clones listed, more than 70% were seen once; the top ten hold 3.1%. Sequencing input: PBMCs. Every receptor here comes from a male donor in good health and CMV-seronegative.

This clone was counted a few times. The gene calls are TRBV30 and TRBJ1-3; 7 bases agree with TRBD1. V was clipped by 2 bases and J by 5 bases; unmatched bases: 15. This CDR3 comprises 17 residues. Looked up from germline, CDR1 is GTSNPN and CDR2 is SVGIG (reference sequence). CDR3 sequence reads: CAWSSTYRGRERNTIYF. CDR3 DNA: TGTGCCTGGAGTTCCACCTACAGGGGCCGCGAGAGAAACACCATATATTTT.

The V and J genes are TRBV4-3 and TRBJ2-7, with D possibly TRBD2 on 7 matching bases. The germline V gene encodes CDR1 LGHNA and CDR2 YSLEER. Trimming stripped 4 bases from V and 10 bases from J, with 17 bases between. The CDR3 loop spans 13 amino acids. CDR3 region: CASSPRAGAAQYF. The CDR3 DNA is TGCGCCAGCAGCCCTAGGGCGGGGGCTGCACAGTACTTC.

This chain links TRBV7-2 with TRBJ1-1; the D is unclear. Trimming took 4 bases from V and 7 from J, leaving 13 bases between them. This CDR3 comprises 13 residues. CDR1 SGHTA and CDR2 FQGNSA come from the germline V gene. For the CDR3, the DNA is TGTGCCAGCAGCTACCTCTATGGGAGTGAAGCTTTCTTT. It is translated as CASSYLYGSEAFF.

The rearrangement links TRBV27 to TRBJ1-6; 8 nucleotides line up with TRBD1. V gave up 6 bases and J gave up 6 bases; unmatched junction bases: 4. The CDR3 is 14 residues long. Germline loops: CDR1 MNHEY, CDR2 SMNVEV (reference sequence). The CDR3 coding sequence is TGTGCCAGCAGCAGGGGGCAAGGTAATTCACCCCTCCACTTT. Protein: CASSRGQGNSPLHF.

The gene calls are TRBV9 and TRBJ1-1, with 11 nucleotides matching TRBD1. There are 15 residues in the CDR3. J was trimmed by 5 bases and V by 3 bases; bases with no gene match: 6. Germline loops: CDR1 SGDLS, CDR2 YYNGEE. The CDR3 region has the DNA TGTGCCAGCAGCGCAGGACAGGGGGCGAGAACTGAAGCTTTCTTT. This gives the protein CASSAGQGARTEAFF.

The chain combines TRBV5-1 with TRBJ1-1; D is ambiguous. The CDR3 spans 14 residues. The V end was cut by 0 bases, the J end by 4 bases, with 10 bases between. Germline lookup yields CDR1 SGHRS and CDR2 YFSETQ. The DNA for the CDR3 is TGCGCCAGCAGCTTGGTCGGGGAGCCCACTGAAGCTTTCTTT. This encodes CASSLVGEPTEAFF.

This chain connects TRBV15 to TRBJ2-7, with no clear D. Looked up from germline, CDR1 is LNHNV and CDR2 is YYDKDF (reference sequence). Trimming took off 0 bases at V and 2 bases at J, with 8 bases between the two ends. The length of the CDR3 is 14 residues. CDR3 sequence reads: CATSRDRLPYEQYF. The CDR3 bases are TGTGCCACCAGCAGAGACCGACTCCCCTACGAGCAGTACTTC.

This clone showed up just once. This chain connects TRBV9 to TRBJ1-2; D might be TRBD1 (6 bases). The V end lost 6 bases, the J end lost 0 bases, and 9 bases lay between the germline ends. The CDR3 length is 13 residues. Germline V lookup: CDR1 SGDLS, CDR2 YYNGEE. The CDR3 nucleotides are TGTGCCAGCAAACGGGACACTAACTATGGCTACACCTTC. It codes for CASKRDTNYGYTF.

The chain links TRBV28 to TRBJ1-5; D perhaps matches TRBD1 (5 bases). The CDR3 loop spans 16 amino acids. V shed 6 bases and J shed 0 bases, with 15 bases lying between them. CDR1 is MDHEN, CDR2 SYDVKM, per germline. CDR3 sequence (DNA): TGTGCCAGCAGCCCCTGGAAGGGGAATAGCAATCAGCCCCAGCATTTT. It codes for CASSPWKGNSNQPQHF.

The chain joins TRBV4-3 to TRBJ2-6; 7 bases line up with TRBD1. The junction had 9 bases not matched to a gene; V was cut back by 4 bases and J by 0 bases. Per germline, CDR1 LGHNA and CDR2 YSLEER. The CDR3 contains 18 residues. CDR3 nucleotide sequence: TGCGCCAGCAGCCTGTTACAGGGGTCAAGCTCTGGGGCCAACGTCCTGACTTTC. It yields the protein CASSLLQGSSSGANVLTF.

To note about this clone: No DNA is shown, since the ends of the CDR3 on it are uncertain; the CDR3 is the one TCRdb lists. The chain recombines TRBV5-6 with TRBJ2-1; TRBD1 reflects the table's D call only, with no check against the DNA. The germline V gene encodes CDR1 SGHDT and CDR2 YYEEEE. With termini counted, the CDR3 has 16 amino acids. CDR3 amino acids: CASSFGPGVGYNEQFF.

The J gene is TRBJ2-7, the V gene TRBV28; D possibly corresponds to TRBD1 (5 bases). The V end lost 1 base, the J end lost 5 bases, and 15 bases lay between the germline ends. The CDR3 contains 15 residues. The germline CDR1 and CDR2 sequences are MDHEN and SYDVKM. The chain's CDR3 is CASSLYEAPRDEQYF. CDR3 sequence (DNA): TGTGCCAGCAGTTTATATGAGGCGCCCAGGGACGAGCAGTACTTC.

The chain employs TRBV6-5 and TRBJ2-7; tentatively, D is TRBD2 (5 bases). Germline lookup yields CDR1 MNHEY and CDR2 SVGAGI. The V end was cut by 6 bases, the J end by 0 bases, with 12 bases between. This CDR3 has 14 amino acids. The CDR3 here is CASSWAGSSYEQYF. The CDR3 coding sequence is TGTGCCAGCAGCTGGGCGGGTAGCTCCTACGAGCAGTACTTC.

A few counts support this clone. The J gene is TRBJ2-5, the V gene TRBV2, with TRBD2 matching 9 bases. Per germline, CDR1 SNHLY and CDR2 FYNNEI. The CDR3 has 16 residues. Trimming at V came to 8 bases and at J to 2 bases, leaving 12 bases not matched to a gene. The CDR3 sequence is CASLRSSGVQQETQYF. CDR3 coding DNA: TGTGCCAGCTTGCGGTCTAGCGGGGTGCAACAAGAGACCCAGTACTTC.

The rearrangement joins TRBV7-2 to TRBJ2-5; 9 bases map to TRBD2. The ends lost 2 bases at V and 13 bases at J; junction bases unmatched: 8. Germline lookup yields CDR1 SGHTA and CDR2 FQGNSA. The CDR3 spans 13 residues. CDR3 nucleotide sequence: TGTGCCAGCAGCTTAATACAAGCGGGGGGCTGGTACTTC. This gives the protein CASSLIQAGGWYF.

This sequence joins TRBV7-2 and TRBJ2-2; D not certain. CDR1 SGHTA and CDR2 FQGNSA come from the germline V gene. This CDR3 spans 14 amino acids. V lost 6 bases and J lost 2, with 10 bases in between. The CDR3 region has the DNA TGTGCCAGCAGTTCGCGAGATAACACCGGGGAGCTGTTTTTT. This encodes CASSSRDNTGELFF.

In its sample, this clone was seen a few times. The CDR3 DNA reads TGTGCCACCTCTTTTTCTCAGCGAAAAAACTATGGCTACACCTTC. It encodes CATSFSQRKNYGYTF. The chain combines TRBV2 with TRBJ1-2; D is uncertain. In germline, CDR1 is SNHLY, CDR2 FYNNEI. V lost 10 bases, J lost 2 bases, and 20 bases lay in between. This CDR3 has 15 amino acids.

The chain is built from TRBV14 and TRBJ1-1; D gene ambiguous. This CDR3 has 15 amino acids. The germline gives CDR1 SGHDN, CDR2 FVKESK. V lost 4 bases and J lost 0, with 12 bases in between. The CDR3 nucleotides read TGTGCCAGCAGCCCGGGGATGAGGATGAACACTGAAGCTTTCTTT. It encodes CASSPGMRMNTEAFF. Based on the CDR3 plus reference TRBV14 and TRBJ1-1, the full variable domain is EAGVTQFPSHSVIEKGQTVTLRCDPISGHDNLYWYRRVMGKEIKFLLHFVKESKQDESGMPNNRFLAERTGGTYSTLKVQPAELEDSGVYFCASSPGMRMNTEAFFGQGTRLTVV.

This chain links TRBV7-9 with TRBJ2-7; no reliable D call. V was clipped by 4 bases and J by 5 bases, with 6 bases between them. The CDR3 totals 11 residues. Germline V lookup: CDR1 SEHNR, CDR2 FQNEAQ (reference sequence). This chain's CDR3 is CASSSADEQYF. The CDR3 nucleotides are TGTGCCAGCAGCTCCGCGGACGAGCAGTACTTC.

This chain joins TRBV6-5 and TRBJ2-7; possibly TRBD2 for D (6 bases). The CDR3 sequence is 14 residues long. V was pared by 2 bases and J by 5 bases, with 13 bases between. The germline CDR1 and CDR2 sequences are MNHEY and SVGAGI. The chain's CDR3 is CASSYQEGTHEQYF. The CDR3 DNA reads TGTGCCAGCAGTTACCAGGAGGGGACCCACGAGCAGTACTTC.

The gene calls are TRBV4-1 and TRBJ1-4; D is ambiguous. Trimming pared 0 bases from V and 8 bases from J, leaving 13 bases between. CDR3 length equals 15 residues. Germline V lookup: CDR1 MGHRA, CDR2 YSYEKL. The CDR3 here is CASSQDPSYREKLFF. Written as DNA, the CDR3 is TGCGCCAGCAGCCAAGACCCATCTTATCGGGAAAAACTGTTTTTT.